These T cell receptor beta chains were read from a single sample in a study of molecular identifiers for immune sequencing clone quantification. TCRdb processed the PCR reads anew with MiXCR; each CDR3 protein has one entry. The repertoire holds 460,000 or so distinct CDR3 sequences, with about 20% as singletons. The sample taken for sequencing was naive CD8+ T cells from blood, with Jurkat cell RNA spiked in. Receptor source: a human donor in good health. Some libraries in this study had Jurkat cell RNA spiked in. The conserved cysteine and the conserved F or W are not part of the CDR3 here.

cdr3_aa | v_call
ASSFLVGTEKLF | TRBV7-6
ASLGVEGQNTEAF | TRBV11-2
ASSFGGGEAF | TRBV5-4
ASSVRDSYEQY | TRBV27
SARNLQGTGEAF | TRBV20-1
ASSIAKPGLADTQY | TRBV19
ASSRGRGDTGELF | TRBV4-1
ASSLNVPGYNEQF | TRBV28
ASGPDNREDNEQF | TRBV12-5
SVEDLARISYGYT | TRBV29-1
ASSPFGDGELF | TRBV7-9
ASSYGLGGNEQF | TRBV6-5
ATRGGGPSDTQY | TRBV19
ASSSPSTGLYQETQY | TRBV12-3/TRBV12-4
AGSDFSYEQY | TRBV2
ASTRTTSTDTQY | TRBV12-3/TRBV12-4
SVVSGQGNQPQH | TRBV29-1
ASSQSRQGGPEAF | TRBV4-3
ASSSDKLQGDEKLF | TRBV5-5
ASSYLRQGAWDTQY | TRBV6-2/TRBV6-3
SARRRDNYGYT | TRBV20-1
ASGVITLRAYEQY | TRBV6-2/TRBV6-3
ASSVEASQETQY | TRBV6-2/TRBV6-3
ASSLEDNPYEQY | TRBV19
ASSFRGRGSPLH | TRBV28
ASSQTSSGGGAQY | TRBV3-1
ASSLERGDYEQY | TRBV7-6
SAREPGEGELF | TRBV20-1
ASSVSNVNTEAF | TRBV9
ASSSGQDGAYEQY | TRBV7-9
SAREEGDTYSYEQY | TRBV20-1
ASSLVGNPNEQF | TRBV7-2
SVVDNSGANVLT | TRBV29-1
ASRGGPNQPQH | TRBV6-5
ASSQLRLQGQFKNIQY | TRBV12-3/TRBV12-4
SARTGAGNTIY | TRBV29-1
SAPKGETRRGDTQY | TRBV20-1
ASSLVVGQF | TRBV13
ASSQGAGGPGRYEQY | TRBV4-1
ASSEMGAYNEQF | TRBV2
ASSPRDAVETQY | TRBV11-1
ASSIGTDQPQH | TRBV19
ASSLALAQATEAF | TRBV5-4
ASSPPGLDGNTIY | TRBV7-9
ASSFGAGADEQY | TRBV5-6
AWGLDPRQY | TRBV30
AWTRGGLVNEQY | TRBV30
ASSPEVTDTQY | TRBV7-9
ASSPIQGAYEQY | TRBV4-3
SVLLADTDTQY | TRBV29-1
ASSIGTRAGGNQPQH | TRBV19
ASSLSGFDLPQH | TRBV27
AWFPGRERETQY | TRBV30
ASRGGVLVTQY | TRBV2
ASSPGFSYEQY | TRBV28
ASSTPRTSGGAVIQETQY | TRBV2
AWSVVVRVNEQF | TRBV30
ASSQGAWPQH | TRBV3-1
ASTLSGAGELF | TRBV9
ASSQDRRGKETQY | TRBV4-1